Reported below is one T cell receptor beta chain. Antigen unknown. The CDR3 contains 18 residues. TCRdb's table, derived via immunoSEQ multiplex PCR, lists solely in-frame clones and lacks some. The repertoire consists of fewer than 85,000 clones, with around 92% occurring once and the leading ten covering 5.5% to 9%. These data originate in a study of T cell responses to AZD1222 COVID-19 vaccine. Study results and limitations: Spike-specific TCR repertoires showed rising breadth and depth after two AZD1222 doses. Among spike-specific TCRs, nearly half reportedly target unmutated variant regions. Donor demographics were predominantly white British with a female majority; clonal diversity may be underestimated.

The chain recombines TRBV21-1 with TRBJ2-3; the table's D call, TRBD2, has no DNA check behind it. TRBV21-1 is an annotated pseudogene. Here the sequenced sample was peripheral blood, taken on day 0 of MenACWY control vaccination. This TCR was recovered from an adult in good health. The CDR3 region is CASSLKGIILWDSDTQYF. CDR3 bases: TGTGCCAGCAGCCTTAAAGGAATAATTCTTTGGGACTCAGATACGCAGTATTTT.